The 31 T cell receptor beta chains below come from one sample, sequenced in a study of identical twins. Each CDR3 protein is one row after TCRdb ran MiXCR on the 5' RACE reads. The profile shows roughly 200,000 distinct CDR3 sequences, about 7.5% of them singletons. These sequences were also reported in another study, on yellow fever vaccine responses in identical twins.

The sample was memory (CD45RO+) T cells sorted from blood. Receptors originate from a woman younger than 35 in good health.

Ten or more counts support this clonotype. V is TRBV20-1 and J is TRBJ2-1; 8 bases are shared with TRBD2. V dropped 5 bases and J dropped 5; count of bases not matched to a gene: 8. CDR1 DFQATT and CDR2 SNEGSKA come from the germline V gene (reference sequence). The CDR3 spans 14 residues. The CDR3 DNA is TGCAGTGCTCGCCACGGGGGGGATCACAATGAGCAGTTCTTC. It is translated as CSARHGGDHNEQFF.

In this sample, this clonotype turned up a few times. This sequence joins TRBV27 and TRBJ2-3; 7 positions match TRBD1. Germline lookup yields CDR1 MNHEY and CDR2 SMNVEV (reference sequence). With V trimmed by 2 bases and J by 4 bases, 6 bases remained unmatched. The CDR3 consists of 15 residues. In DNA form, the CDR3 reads TGTGCCAGCAGTTTAAGACAGGGCGGTCCAGATACGCAGTATTTT. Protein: CASSLRQGGPDTQYF.

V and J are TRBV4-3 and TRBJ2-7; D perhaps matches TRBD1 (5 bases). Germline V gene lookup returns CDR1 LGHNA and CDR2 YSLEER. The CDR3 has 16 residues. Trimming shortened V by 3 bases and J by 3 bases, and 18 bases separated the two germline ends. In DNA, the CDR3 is TGCGCCAGCAGCCACGCCTCAGGGCGGCTTCTCTACGAGCAGTACTTC. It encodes CASSHASGRLLYEQYF.

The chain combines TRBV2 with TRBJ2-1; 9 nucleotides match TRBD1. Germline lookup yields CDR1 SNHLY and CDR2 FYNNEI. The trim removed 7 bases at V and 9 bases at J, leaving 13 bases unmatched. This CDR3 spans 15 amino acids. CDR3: CASTRTDRGSGEQFF. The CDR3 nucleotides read TGTGCCAGCACACGAACAGACAGGGGGTCCGGTGAGCAGTTCTTC.

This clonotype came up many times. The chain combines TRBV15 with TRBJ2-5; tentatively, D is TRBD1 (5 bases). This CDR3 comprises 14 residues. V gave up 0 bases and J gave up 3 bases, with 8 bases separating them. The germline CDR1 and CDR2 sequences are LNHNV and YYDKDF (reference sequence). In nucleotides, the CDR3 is TGTGCCACCAGCAGAGATCCAGGGAAAGAGACCCAGTACTTC. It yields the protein CATSRDPGKETQYF.

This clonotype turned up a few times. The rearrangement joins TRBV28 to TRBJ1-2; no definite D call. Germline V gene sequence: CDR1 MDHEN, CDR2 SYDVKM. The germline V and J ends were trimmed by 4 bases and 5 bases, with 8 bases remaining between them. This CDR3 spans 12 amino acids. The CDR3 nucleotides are TGTGCCAGCAGTTCGGGCACTTATGGCTACACCTTC. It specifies CASSSGTYGYTF.

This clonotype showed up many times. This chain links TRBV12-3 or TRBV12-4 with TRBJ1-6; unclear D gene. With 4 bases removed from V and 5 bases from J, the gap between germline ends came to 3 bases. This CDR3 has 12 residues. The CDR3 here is CASSSDNSPLHF. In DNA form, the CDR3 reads TGTGCCAGCAGTTCAGATAATTCACCCCTCCACTTT.

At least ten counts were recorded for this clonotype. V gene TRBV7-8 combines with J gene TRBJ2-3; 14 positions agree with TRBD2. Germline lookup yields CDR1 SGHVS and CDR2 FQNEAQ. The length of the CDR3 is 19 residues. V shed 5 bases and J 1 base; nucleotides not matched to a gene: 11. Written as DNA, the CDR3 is TGTGCCAGCAGCCGCCGCGGACTAGCGGGAGGAGAGGGCACAGATACGCAGTATTTT. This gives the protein CASSRRGLAGGEGTDTQYF.

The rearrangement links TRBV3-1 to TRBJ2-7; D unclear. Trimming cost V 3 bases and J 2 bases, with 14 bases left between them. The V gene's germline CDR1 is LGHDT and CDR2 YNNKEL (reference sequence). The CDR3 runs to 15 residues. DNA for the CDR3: TGTGCCAGCAGCCACACACAGACAATAACCTACGAGCAGTACTTC. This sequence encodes CASSHTQTITYEQYF.

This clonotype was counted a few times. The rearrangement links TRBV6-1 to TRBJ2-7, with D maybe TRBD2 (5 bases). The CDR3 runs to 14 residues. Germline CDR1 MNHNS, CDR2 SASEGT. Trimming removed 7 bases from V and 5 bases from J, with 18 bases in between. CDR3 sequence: CASTRWRAQNEQYF. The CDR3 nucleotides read TGTGCCAGCACGCGCTGGCGGGCACAGAACGAGCAGTACTTC.

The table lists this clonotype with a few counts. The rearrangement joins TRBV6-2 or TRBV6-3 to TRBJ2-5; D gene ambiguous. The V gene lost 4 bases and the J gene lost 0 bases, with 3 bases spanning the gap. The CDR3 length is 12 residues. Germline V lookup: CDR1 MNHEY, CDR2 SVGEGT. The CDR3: CASSFNQETQYF. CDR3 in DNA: TGTGCCAGCAGTTTCAACCAAGAGACCCAGTACTTC.

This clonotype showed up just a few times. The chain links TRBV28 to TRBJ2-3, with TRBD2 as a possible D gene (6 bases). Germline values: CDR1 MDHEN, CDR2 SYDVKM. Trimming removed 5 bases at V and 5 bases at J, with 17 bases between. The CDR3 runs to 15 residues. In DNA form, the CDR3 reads TGTGCCAGCAGTCTGACTAGTACTTCGGGAGATACGCAGTATTTT. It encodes CASSLTSTSGDTQYF.

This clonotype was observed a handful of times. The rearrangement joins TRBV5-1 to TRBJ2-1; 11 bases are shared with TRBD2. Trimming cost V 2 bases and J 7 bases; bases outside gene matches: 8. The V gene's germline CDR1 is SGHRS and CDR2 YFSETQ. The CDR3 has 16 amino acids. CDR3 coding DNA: TGCGCCAGCAGCTTAACTAGCGGGAGTCTGAGTAATGAGCAGTTCTTC. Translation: CASSLTSGSLSNEQFF. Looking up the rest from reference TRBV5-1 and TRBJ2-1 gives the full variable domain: KAGVTQTPRYLIKTRGQQVTLSCSPISGHRSVSWYQQTPGQGLQFLFEYFSETQRNKGNFPGRFSGRQFSNSRSEMNVSTLELGDSALYLCASSLTSGSLSNEQFFGPGTRLTVL.

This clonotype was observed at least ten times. The CDR3 spells CASSTSSIGQETQYF. For the CDR3, the DNA is TGTGCCAGCAGCACGAGTTCAATAGGCCAAGAGACCCAGTACTTC. The chain couples TRBV4-2 to TRBJ2-5; D uncertain. Between the trimmed V and J ends, which lost 5 bases and 1 base, there was a span of 14 bases. CDR3 length equals 15 residues. The germline gives CDR1 LGHNA, CDR2 YNFKEQ.

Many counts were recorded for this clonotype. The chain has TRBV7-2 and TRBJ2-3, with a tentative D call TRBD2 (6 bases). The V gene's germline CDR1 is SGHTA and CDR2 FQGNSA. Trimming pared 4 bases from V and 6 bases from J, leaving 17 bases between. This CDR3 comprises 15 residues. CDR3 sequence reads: CASSSTGSKEDTQYF. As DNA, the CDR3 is TGTGCCAGCAGCTCAACCGGGAGTAAGGAGGATACGCAGTATTTT.

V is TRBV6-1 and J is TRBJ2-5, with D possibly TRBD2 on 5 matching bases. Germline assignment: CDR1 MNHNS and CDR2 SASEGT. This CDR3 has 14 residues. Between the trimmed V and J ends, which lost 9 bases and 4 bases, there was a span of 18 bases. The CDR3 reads CASGPGMRRETQYF. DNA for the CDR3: TGTGCCAGTGGGCCGGGAATGAGGAGAGAGACCCAGTACTTC.

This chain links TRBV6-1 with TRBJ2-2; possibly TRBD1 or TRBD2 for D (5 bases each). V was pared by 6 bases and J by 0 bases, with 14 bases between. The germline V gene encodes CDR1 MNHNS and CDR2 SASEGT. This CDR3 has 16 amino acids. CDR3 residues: CASRPLGVSNTGELFF. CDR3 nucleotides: TGTGCCAGCAGACCGCTGGGGGTGTCGAACACCGGGGAGCTGTTTTTT.

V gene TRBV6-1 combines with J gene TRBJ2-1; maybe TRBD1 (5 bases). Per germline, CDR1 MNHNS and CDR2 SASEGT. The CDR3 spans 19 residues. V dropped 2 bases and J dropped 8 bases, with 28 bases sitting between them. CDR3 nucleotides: TGTGCCAGCAGTGAATCGCGACCTGGAAGACACACGCCCAGGGATGAGCAGTTCTTC. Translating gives CASSESRPGRHTPRDEQFF.

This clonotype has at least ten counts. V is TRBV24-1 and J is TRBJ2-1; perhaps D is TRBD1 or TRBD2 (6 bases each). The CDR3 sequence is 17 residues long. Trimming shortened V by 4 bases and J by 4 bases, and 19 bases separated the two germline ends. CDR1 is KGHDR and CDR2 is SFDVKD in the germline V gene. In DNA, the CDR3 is TGTGCCACCAGTGACAATTCAAGGGGGGCCTCATACAATGAGCAGTTCTTC. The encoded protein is CATSDNSRGASYNEQFF.

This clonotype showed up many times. CDR3 bases: TGTGCCAGCAAGGGACAGGGTTACGAGCAGTACTTC. This gives the protein CASKGQGYEQYF. The chain links TRBV25-1 to TRBJ2-7; the match to TRBD1 covers 9 bases. The V gene's germline CDR1 is MGHDK and CDR2 SYGVNS. V gave up 7 bases and J gave up 4 bases; unmatched junction bases: 2. CDR3 length equals 12 residues.

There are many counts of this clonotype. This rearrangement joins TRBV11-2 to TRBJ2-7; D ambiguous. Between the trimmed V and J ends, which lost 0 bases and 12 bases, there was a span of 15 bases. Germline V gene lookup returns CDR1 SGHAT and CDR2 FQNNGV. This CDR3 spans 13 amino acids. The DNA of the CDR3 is TGTGCCAGCAGCTTAGAACGGCCCGAAAAGGCGTACTTC. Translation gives CASSLERPEKAYF. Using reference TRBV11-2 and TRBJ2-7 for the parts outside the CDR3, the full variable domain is EAGVAQSPRYKIIEKRQSVAFWCNPISGHATLYWYQQILGQGPKLLIQFQNNGVVDDSQLPKDRFSAERLKGVDSTLKIQPAKLEDSAVYLCASSLERPEKAYFGPGTRLTVT.

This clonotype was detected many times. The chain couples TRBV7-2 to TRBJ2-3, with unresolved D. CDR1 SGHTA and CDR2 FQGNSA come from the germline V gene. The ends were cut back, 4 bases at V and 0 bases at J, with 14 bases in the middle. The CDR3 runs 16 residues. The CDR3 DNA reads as TGTGCCAGCAGCTCCCCGGACCGAGTAAGCACAGATACGCAGTATTTT. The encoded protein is CASSSPDRVSTDTQYF.

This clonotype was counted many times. The CDR3 reads CASKLTAKGETQYF. Here the CDR3 DNA reads TGTGCCAGTAAACTGACTGCCAAGGGGGAGACCCAGTACTTC. The chain combines TRBV19 with TRBJ2-5, with D maybe TRBD1 (5 bases). Germline V gene sequence: CDR1 LNHDA, CDR2 SQIVND (reference sequence). The CDR3 spans 14 residues. V gave up 7 bases and J gave up 5 bases, with 17 bases separating them.

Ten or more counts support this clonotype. The CDR3 spells CASSSSAAGREQFF. Here the CDR3 DNA reads TGTGCCAGCAGCTCTTCTGCGGCGGGACGTGAGCAGTTCTTC. The chain has TRBV11-2 and TRBJ2-1; a weak D match, TRBD2 (6 bases). This CDR3 spans 14 amino acids. The V end was cut by 4 bases, the J end by 9 bases, with 16 bases between. The germline CDR1 and CDR2 sequences are SGHAT and FQNNGV.

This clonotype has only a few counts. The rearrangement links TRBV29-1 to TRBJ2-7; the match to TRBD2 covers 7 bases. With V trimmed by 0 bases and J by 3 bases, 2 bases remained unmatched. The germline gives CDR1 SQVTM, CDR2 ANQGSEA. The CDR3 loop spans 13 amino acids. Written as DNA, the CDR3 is TGCAGCGTTGAAGACGGGGGGATCTACGAGCAGTACTTC. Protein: CSVEDGGIYEQYF.

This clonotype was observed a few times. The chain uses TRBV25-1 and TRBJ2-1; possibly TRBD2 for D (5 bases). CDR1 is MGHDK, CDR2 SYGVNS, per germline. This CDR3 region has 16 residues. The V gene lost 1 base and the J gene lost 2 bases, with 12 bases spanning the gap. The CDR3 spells CASSESRPGAYNEQFF. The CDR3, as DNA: TGTGCCAGCAGTGAATCCCGACCCGGGGCCTACAATGAGCAGTTCTTC.

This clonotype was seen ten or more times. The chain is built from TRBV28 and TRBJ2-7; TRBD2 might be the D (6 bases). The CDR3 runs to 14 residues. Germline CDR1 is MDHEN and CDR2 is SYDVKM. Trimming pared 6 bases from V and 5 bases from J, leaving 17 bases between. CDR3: CASSLTGTQDEQYF. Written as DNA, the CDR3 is TGTGCCAGCAGCCTCACCGGGACTCAGGACGAGCAGTACTTC.

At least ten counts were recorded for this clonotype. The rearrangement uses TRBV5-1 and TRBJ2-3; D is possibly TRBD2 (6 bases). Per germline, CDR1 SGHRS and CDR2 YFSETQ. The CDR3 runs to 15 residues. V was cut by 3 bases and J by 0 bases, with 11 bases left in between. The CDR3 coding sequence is TGCGCCAGCAGCTGGGACTCCCCTAGCACAGATACGCAGTATTTT. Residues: CASSWDSPSTDTQYF.

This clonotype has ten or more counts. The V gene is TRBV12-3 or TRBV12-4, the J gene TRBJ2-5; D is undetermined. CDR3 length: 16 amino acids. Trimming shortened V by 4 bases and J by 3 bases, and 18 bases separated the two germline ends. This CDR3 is CASSYRLPSREETQYF. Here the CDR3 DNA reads TGTGCCAGCAGTTATCGGCTCCCGAGCCGAGAAGAGACCCAGTACTTC.

The chain's CDR3 is CASSLVRGGEQYF. The CDR3, as DNA: TGTGCCAGCAGCTTGGTTAGGGGAGGCGAGCAGTACTTC. The J gene is TRBJ2-7, the V gene TRBV5-8, with a weak D call TRBD2 (6 bases). With 0 bases removed from V and 6 bases from J, the gap between germline ends came to 10 bases. Germline V gene sequence: CDR1 SGHTS, CDR2 YDEGEE. The CDR3 runs to 13 residues.

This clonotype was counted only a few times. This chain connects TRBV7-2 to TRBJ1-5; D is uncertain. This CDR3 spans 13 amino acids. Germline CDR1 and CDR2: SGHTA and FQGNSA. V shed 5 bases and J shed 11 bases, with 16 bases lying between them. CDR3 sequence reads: CASSLSVSATQHF. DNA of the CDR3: TGTGCCAGCAGCCTTAGTGTATCGGCGACCCAGCATTTT.